Following are 7 T cell receptor beta chains from one sample sequenced in a study of PD-1 blockade in classical Hodgkin lymphoma. Some clones are missing from TCRdb's copy, which holds only in-frame ones; the method was immunoSEQ multiplex PCR. The sample shows some 27,000 clones, around 80% of them seen only once. Time point defined: cycle 4 day 1 (C4D1), after six to seven weeks of nivolumab. All trial patients relapsed after autologous stem cell transplantation. Sequenced here: peripheral blood mononuclear cells (PBMCs), sampled before the fourth cycle of nivolumab. These receptors originate from a human donor with classical Hodgkin lymphoma.

This clone appeared once. The CDR3: CSVDAGSTDTQYF. In DNA form, the CDR3 reads TGCAGCGTTGATGCGGGGAGCACAGATACGCAGTATTTT. V and J are TRBV29-1 and TRBJ2-3; tentatively, D is TRBD2 (6 bases). Germline V CDR1 and CDR2: SQVTM, ANQGSEA. The V gene lost 3 bases and the J gene lost 0 bases, with 7 bases spanning the gap. This CDR3 has 13 amino acids.

The rearrangement joins TRBV19 to TRBJ2-2, with 9 bases fitting TRBD1. The CDR3 loop spans 14 amino acids. Per germline, CDR1 LNHDA and CDR2 SQIVND (reference sequence). V lost 7 bases and J lost 7; bases outside the gene matches: 7. As DNA, the CDR3 is TGTGCCAGTAAGGGACAGGGTTCTGTCGGGGAGCTGTTTTTT. This translates into CASKGQGSVGELFF.

The rearrangement joins TRBV19 to TRBJ2-6, with TRBD1 identical over 7 bases. V lost 9 bases and J lost 9; bases outside the gene matches: 20. CDR1 and CDR2 (germline): LNHDA, SQIVND (reference sequence). The CDR3 covers 17 residues. CDR3 DNA sequence: TGTGCCAGCAACCGACTCCAAACAGGGGAAGTGGGCAACGTCCTGACTTTC. This sequence encodes CASNRLQTGEVGNVLTF.

This clone was picked up a small number of times. This sequence joins TRBV6-1 and TRBJ2-7, with 11 bases identical to TRBD2. The CDR3 has 18 residues. Germline V lookup: CDR1 MNHNS, CDR2 SASEGT. V shed 2 bases, J shed 2 bases, and the junction held 11 bases outside the gene matches. The CDR3 sequence: CASSESGQMGLAAYEQYF. Here the CDR3 DNA reads TGTGCCAGCAGTGAATCAGGTCAAATGGGACTAGCGGCCTACGAGCAGTACTTC.

The J gene is TRBJ2-7, the V gene TRBV15; D gene uncertain. Per germline, CDR1 LNHNV and CDR2 YYDKDF (reference sequence). Trimming took 5 bases from V and 4 from J, leaving 15 bases between them. This CDR3 contains 14 residues. The CDR3 is CATSPPQSEYEQYF. The CDR3 DNA is TGTGCCACCAGCCCTCCGCAGAGCGAGTACGAGCAGTACTTC.

The sample holds one count of this clone. This rearrangement joins TRBV6-1 to TRBJ1-4; D is possibly TRBD1 (6 bases). Germline values: CDR1 MNHNS, CDR2 SASEGT. The CDR3 covers 16 residues. Deletions cut 0 bases from V and 7 bases from J, with 15 bases between. In DNA, the CDR3 is TGTGCCAGCAGTGAAGCGTCCGGGACAATTGGTGAAAAACTGTTTTTT. Protein sequence: CASSEASGTIGEKLFF.

V and J are TRBV6-5 and TRBJ1-2; TRBD1 might be the D (6 bases). Germline CDR1 MNHEY, CDR2 SVGAGI. The CDR3 sequence is 15 residues long. The germline V and J ends were trimmed by 2 bases and 8 bases, with 18 bases remaining between them. The CDR3 reads CASSYNRDGGFGYTF. CDR3 sequence (DNA): TGTGCCAGCAGTTACAACAGGGATGGAGGCTTCGGCTACACCTTC.